The subject of this entry is one TCR beta chain. Its antigen is not known. This sample is part of a study of OX40 agonist ivuxolimab in advanced cancers. Looking at the study overall: An agonistic anti-OX40 (CD134) antibody, ivuxolimab, was used to treat the patients. Patients were infused with ivuxolimab every 2 weeks at 0.01 to 10 mg/kg. Study-level findings and limits: Expanded clones were, on average, more numerous among CD8+ T cells than CD4+. The study observed clonal expansion of CD4+ and CD8+ blood T cells by week 6 at 0.1 to 3.0 mg/kg.

Profiled with immunoSEQ multiplex PCR; TCRdb holds only in-frame clones, not every one. The repertoire holds about 52,000 clones, approximately 86% seen once, with 14% in the top ten. The TCR was taken from an adult with an advanced solid tumor such as melanoma, head and neck, liver or kidney cancer. Sequenced material: CD4+ or CD8+ T cells sorted from blood, taken in a trial of the OX40 agonist ivuxolimab.

The CDR3 reads CASSYGVRAAEKLFF. CDR3 sequence (DNA): TGTGCCAGCAGCTATGGAGTCAGGGCTGCTGAAAAACTGTTTTTT. This rearrangement joins TRBV7-6 to TRBJ1-4; tentatively, D is TRBD1 (5 bases). The V gene's germline CDR1 is SGHVS and CDR2 FNYEAQ. The CDR3 sequence is 15 residues long. V was trimmed by 4 bases and J by 7 bases, leaving 16 bases between them.